These T cell receptor beta chains were read from a single sample in a study of beta chain features in type 1 diabetes. The table came from immunoSEQ multiplex PCR; TCRdb's copy has only in-frame clones and leaves some out. The table includes 150,000 to 170,000 clones, approximately 8.1% detected once. Sequencing input: central memory CD4+ T cells from blood. The origin of the receptors is a man aged 18 to 29 in good health. CDR3s leave out the opening cysteine and the closing phenylalanine or tryptophan.

v_gene	j_gene	len	CDR3aa
TRBV4-3	TRBJ2-1	13	ASSRGQGNYNEQF
TRBV5-1	TRBJ1-6	11	ASSSTGDSPLH
TRBV15	TRBJ1-5	14	ATSRSRGGSNQPQH
TRBV5-6	TRBJ1-2	14	SSSPGTGDELDGYT
TRBV4-2	TRBJ2-1	14	ASSQTLAALYNEQF
TRBV28	TRBJ2-3	15	ASSYMGPGTLTDTQY
TRBV30	TRBJ2-7	10	ARGLAYHEQY
TRBV25-1	TRBJ1-2	12	ASSVQGANYGYT
TRBV7-2	TRBJ2-3	11	ASRTGSTDTQY
TRBV6-1	TRBJ1-6	13	ASSSAGTYNSPLH
TRBV9	TRBJ1-2	13	ASSVDPQTNYGYT
TRBV15	TRBJ2-4	14	ATSRDRGTSGSFQY
TRBV30	TRBJ1-1	14	AWIGGTGRRNTEAF
TRBV30	TRBJ1-6	13	AWRTRTGGDSPLH
TRBV19	TRBJ2-1	11	AVASGSYNEQF
TRBV14	TRBJ1-1	13	ASSQDWDRTLGAF
TRBV7-2	TRBJ2-7	13	ASSLTSGSNYEQY
TRBV30	TRBJ1-1	12	AWSAGFFGTEAF
TRBV7-2	TRBJ2-7	14	ASSLTLAGVGYEQY
TRBV29-1	TRBJ2-1	13	SVEGTGGNLDEQF
TRBV30	TRBJ1-3	13	AWREATSSGNTIY
TRBV30	TRBJ2-7	12	AWRGVASSYEQY
TRBV6-6	TRBJ1-4	12	ASSFGTYGEKLF
TRBV9	TRBJ1-6	13	ASSVAGAGDSPLH
TRBV5-1	TRBJ2-1	12	ASSLGTVNNEQF
TRBV27	TRBJ1-5	14	ASSMRSTGANQPQH
TRBV7-2	TRBJ2-3	11	ASSPGQGTDTY
TRBV15	TRBJ2-7	14	ATSRGQGASLYEQY
TRBV7-2	TRBJ2-3	14	ASSLGQGGGTDTQY
TRBV11-1	TRBJ1-1	12	ASRLRAGNTEAF
TRBV19	TRBJ2-2	14	ASSPRGQGGTGELF
TRBV28	TRBJ1-2	14	ASRPVIGVEGYGYT
TRBV5-1	TRBJ2-3	12	ASSIQGQTDTQY
TRBV6-5	TRBJ2-1	11	ASNRGQVNEQF
TRBV5-6	TRBJ1-1	9	ASSLYGEAF
TRBV5-4	TRBJ1-1	10	ASSQGTVYAF
TRBV6-6	TRBJ2-2	13	ATPGDLTDTGELF
TRBV6-6	TRBJ1-2	14	ASSFGQGAANYGYT
TRBV27	TRBJ1-3	16	ASSLYGWSGDFGNTIY
TRBV15	TRBJ2-3	13	ATSRGLDPTDTQY
TRBV11-3	TRBJ2-7	14	ASSTAGTGGNYEQY
TRBV11-2	TRBJ2-5	15	ASSSGWGQGDQETQY
TRBV25-1	TRBJ1-2	13	ASSTRDSGPYGYT
TRBV14	TRBJ2-5	13	ASSPTSGGRETQY
TRBV30	TRBJ2-5	9	AWSSHGTQY
TRBV30	NA	10	AWSTGNNEQF